The source of this T cell receptor beta chain is a study of beta chain features in type 1 diabetes (dated by TCRdb to 2016 to 2019). About the full investigation: Patients and healthy donors did not differ in mean age, gender distribution, total cell number or subset yield. A total of 85 million to 140 million sorted cells were examined across all samples, and a strong correlation was observed between cell number per subset and RNA yield. Regulatory and stem cell-like memory subsets were isolated from only 8 patients and roughly 8 healthy donors, whereas naive and central memory subsets came from all 28 donors. In the study, recently diagnosed type 1 diabetes patients and matched healthy donors were compared on the TCRB repertoires of their sorted circulating CD4+ T cell subsets. General study outcomes and caveats: A moderate but significant shortening of TCRB CDR3 length was observed in type 1 diabetes patients in all four CD4+ subsets. The naive, central memory and regulatory TCRB repertoires appeared to resemble one another more closely among patients than among healthy donors. At VDJ recombination sites, patients with type 1 diabetes made fewer insertions and deleted more nucleotides, a pattern implying thymic rearrangement abnormalities. Shorter templates might be favored by PCR, yet because patient and control samples were amplified and corrected together, any such skew would affect both groups equally. Only small numbers of individuals were included in the HLA sub-analyses, which left unresolved whether HLA type had any influence on TCRB rearrangement. Because cDNA rather than genomic DNA was sequenced, highly expressing activated cells could have been over-represented, although no difference in activation and CD3 levels was found between groups.

Each donor gave one peripheral blood draw, averaging approximately 120 mL, which was collected into heparinised tubes. Using a panel that included CD45RO, CCR7, CD25, CD127, CD95 and CD27, naive, central memory, regulatory and stem cell-like memory CD4+ T cells were sorted on a BD FACSAria II. Every sorted population had a purity above 95%. Right away, PBMCs were isolated by Lymphoprep density gradient centrifugation and were stained directly, with no culture step. Samples were stained and sorted in pairs, with one healthy donor and one patient per experiment, so that batch effects were minimized. The germline V gene gives CDR1 as SNHLY and CDR2 as FYNNEI. The CDR3, cysteine through phenylalanine, is 13 amino acids long. Only the CDR3 DNA stays, 39 bases, in frame from base 1. Trimming takes 8 bases from V and 7 bases from J, and the germline ends sit 12 bases apart. All of the isolated RNA was reverse transcribed with the High Capacity cDNA Reverse Transcription Kit, so expressed TCRB transcripts were sequenced. Deep immunoSEQ sequencing was applied to naive, central memory and regulatory T cell samples, giving an average of roughly 3.5 million total reads per sample. After sorted cells were lysed in RLT buffer, RNA was extracted with DNase-treated RNeasy Micro or Mini kits, with the choice depending on cell number. To prevent cross-contamination, every cell subset was processed on its own, while patient and healthy donor samples were processed together. The immunoSEQ multiplex PCR was used to amplify TCRB sequences from cDNA, generating 87-bp fragments that spanned the CDR3 region. Sequencing of the amplicons was done on the Illumina HiSeq platform. Under the source paper's analysis protocol: Synthetic template baselines were used to correct PCR bias computationally, reads within Hamming distance 2 were collapsed together, and singletons that could not be merged were discarded. By aligning reads against IMGT, V, D and J genes, CDR3 length, and insertions or deletions at six rearrangement sites were assigned. Within each subset, clonotype counts were normalized to sorted cell number, and only after that were true diversity and Gini coefficients computed with the tcR R package. Repertoire sharing was quantified using the overlap coefficient calculated on TCRB nucleotide sequences. As a proxy for the pre-selection repertoire, out-of-frame TCRB sequences from naive cells were analyzed. TCRdb holds this immuneACCESS table with in-frame rearrangements only. Some clones are missing; in checked studies, unresolved V genes explain under half, and the rest has no known cause. V, J and clone size are those of that table, while D and trimming were read from the DNA. The sample table lists around 650,000 clones, 12% of them with a count of one. The top ten clonotypes cover more than 0.09% of the sample.

This clone appeared a few times. The specificity of this receptor is unknown. Base quality data are lacking; no much larger clone is found one base away. The clonotype was recovered from a man aged 30 to 45 with type 1 diabetes. The chain couples TRBV2 to TRBJ1-6, with the D gene uncertain. The sample taken for sequencing was naive CD4+ T cells from blood. The sample's cell subset or site label, in plain terms: true naive CD4+ T cells. The CDR3 protein is CASYRAWNSPLHF. Read as DNA, the sequence is TGTGCCAGCTACCGGGCTTGGAATTCACCCCTCCACTTT.